Listed here are 8 T cell receptor beta chains from one sample, sequenced in a study of blood T cell repertoires in COVID-19. Sequencing was performed with immunoSEQ multiplex PCR; in TCRdb, only in-frame clones are kept and a portion is missing. The sample shows 90,000 to 120,000 clones, about 90% of them seen only once. Specimen: peripheral blood. The origin of the receptors is a human donor in a cohort sampled during active COVID-19.

The J gene is TRBJ2-1, the V gene TRBV24-1; 9 bases fit TRBD1. V shed 8 bases, J shed 9 bases, and the junction held 7 bases outside the gene matches. CDR3 size: 13 residues. Germline assignment: CDR1 KGHDR and CDR2 SFDVKD. CDR3 amino acids: CATTMDRGSEQFF. In nucleotides, the CDR3 is TGTGCCACCACCATGGACAGGGGCAGTGAGCAGTTCTTC.

This CDR3 reads CASSGLAGGSYNEQFF. The CDR3 DNA reads as TGTGCCAGCAGTGGACTAGCGGGAGGGTCCTACAATGAGCAGTTCTTC. This chain joins TRBV7-8 and TRBJ2-1, with TRBD2 matching 15 bases. The CDR3 is made up of 16 amino acids. The germline CDR1 and CDR2 sequences are SGHVS and FQNEAQ. V trimming: 6 bases; J trimming: 1 base; junction bases outside the gene matches: 1.

The chain recombines TRBV18 with TRBJ2-1; TRBD1 agrees at 9 bases. The ends lost 9 bases at V and 5 bases at J; junction bases unmatched: 8. The germline gives CDR1 KGHSH, CDR2 LQKENI. This CDR3 comprises 14 residues. The CDR3 spells CASRFWTGDNEQFF. The CDR3 DNA follows: TGTGCCAGTAGGTTTTGGACAGGGGACAATGAGCAGTTCTTC.

V and J are TRBV9 and TRBJ2-1; maybe TRBD2 (6 bases). Germline CDR1 reads SGDLS; CDR2 reads YYNGEE. Trimming shortened V by 3 bases and J by 5 bases, and 15 bases separated the two germline ends. The CDR3 runs 15 residues. CDR3 bases: TGTGCCAGCAGCGCCGGGGGAGAGAGGGACAATGAGCAGTTCTTC. Its translation: CASSAGGERDNEQFF.

V and J are TRBV6-1 and TRBJ2-7, with D perhaps matching TRBD1 (6 bases). CDR1 is MNHNS and CDR2 is SASEGT in the germline V gene. V lost 1 base to trimming and J lost 3 bases, with 7 bases between them. CDR3 length: 13 amino acids. The CDR3 loop reads CASSEGQVYEQYF. DNA for the CDR3: TGTGCCAGCAGTGAAGGACAGGTCTACGAGCAGTACTTC.

This chain joins TRBV5-1 and TRBJ2-5; D is uncertain. The CDR3 totals 14 residues. Germline V CDR1 and CDR2: SGHRS, YFSETQ. Trimming removed 5 bases from V and 0 bases from J, with 11 bases in between. CDR3 in amino acids: CASSYSGNQETQYF. The DNA for the CDR3 is TGCGCCAGCAGTTATTCAGGAAACCAAGAGACCCAGTACTTC.

The chain has TRBV2 and TRBJ1-5; possibly TRBD1 for D (6 bases). The germline CDR1 and CDR2 sequences are SNHLY and FYNNEI. The CDR3 spans 15 residues. V lost 6 bases, J lost 4 bases, and 16 bases lay in between. The DNA for the CDR3 is TGTGCCAGCAGGACCCAAGGGGGTTTAAATCAGCCCCAGCATTTT. It translates to CASRTQGGLNQPQHF.

CDR3 nucleotide sequence: TGTGCCAGCAGTGATGGGACACGGACCGGGGAGCTGTTTTTT. It specifies CASSDGTRTGELFF. This rearrangement joins TRBV2 to TRBJ2-2; D perhaps matches TRBD1 (6 bases). Trimming stripped 3 bases from V and 5 bases from J, with 10 bases between. This CDR3 has 14 amino acids. CDR1 and CDR2 (germline): SNHLY, FYNNEI. The full variable domain, rest sourced from reference TRBV2 and TRBJ2-2, is EPEVTQTPSHQVTQMGQEVILRCVPISNHLYFYWYRQILGQKVEFLVSFYNNEISEKSEIFDDQFSVERPDGSNFTLKIRSTKLEDSAMYFCASSDGTRTGELFFGEGSRLTVL.